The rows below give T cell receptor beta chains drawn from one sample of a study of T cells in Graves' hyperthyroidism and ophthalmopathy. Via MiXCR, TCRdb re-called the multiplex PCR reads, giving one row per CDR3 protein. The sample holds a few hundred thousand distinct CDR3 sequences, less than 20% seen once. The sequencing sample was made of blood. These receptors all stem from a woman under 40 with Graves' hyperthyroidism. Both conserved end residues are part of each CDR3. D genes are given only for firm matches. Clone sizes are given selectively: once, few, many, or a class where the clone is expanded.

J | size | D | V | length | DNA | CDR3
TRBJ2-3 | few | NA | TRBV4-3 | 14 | TGCGCCAGCAGCCGGACTACGACCACAGATACGCAGTATTTT | CASSRTTTTDTQYF
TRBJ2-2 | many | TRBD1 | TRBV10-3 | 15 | TGTGCCATCAATCCGGGACAGGGGGCCGCCGGGGAGCTGTTTTTT | CAINPGQGAAGELFF
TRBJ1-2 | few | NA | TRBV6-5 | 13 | TGTGCCAGCAGTTACTCGAGTGGAAATGGCTACACCTTC | CASSYSSGNGYTF
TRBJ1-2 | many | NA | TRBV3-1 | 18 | TGTGCCAGCAGCCAAGGGGATATCAGACCCACTGCTAACTATGGCTACACCTTC | CASSQGDIRPTANYGYTF
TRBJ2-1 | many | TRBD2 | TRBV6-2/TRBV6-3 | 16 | TGTGCCAGCAGTTACGCGGGACTAGCGGGCAACAATGAGCAGTTCTTC | CASSYAGLAGNNEQFF
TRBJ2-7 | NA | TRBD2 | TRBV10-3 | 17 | TGTGCCATCAGTGAGTCGAGACTAGCGATAATCTCCTACGAGCAGTACTTC | CAISESRLAIISYEQYF
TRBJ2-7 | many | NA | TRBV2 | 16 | TGTGCCAGCAGCTGGGGAGGGGGGACAGCCTCCTACGAGCAGTACTTC | CASSWGGGTASYEQYF
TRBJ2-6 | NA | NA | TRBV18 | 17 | TGTGCCAGCTCACCATTACCAGGGGACTCTGGGGCCAACGTCCTGACTTTC | CASSPLPGDSGANVLTF
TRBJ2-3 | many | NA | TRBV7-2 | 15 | TGTGCCAGCAGCTTAAACGGGCCAGGAACAGATACGCAGTATTTT | CASSLNGPGTDTQYF
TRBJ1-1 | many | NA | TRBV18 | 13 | TGTGCCAGCTCACCAATAACGTACACTGAAGCTTTCTTT | CASSPITYTEAFF
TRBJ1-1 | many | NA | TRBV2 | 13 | TGTGCCAGCAGTGATGAAGGGGGGACTGAAGCTTTCTTT | CASSDEGGTEAFF
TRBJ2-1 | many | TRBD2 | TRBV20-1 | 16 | TGCAGTGCTAGAGATTCCGGCGGGAGCTCCTACAATGAGCAGTTCTTC | CSARDSGGSSYNEQFF
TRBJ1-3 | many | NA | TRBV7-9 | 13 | TGTGCCAGCAGATCAGGGGTTGGAAACACCATATATTTT | CASRSGVGNTIYF
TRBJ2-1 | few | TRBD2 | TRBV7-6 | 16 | TGTGCCAGCAGCGACATTAGCGGGAGCTCCTACAATGAGCAGTTCTTC | CASSDISGSSYNEQFF
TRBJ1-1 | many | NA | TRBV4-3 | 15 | TGCGCCAGCAGCCAGGGTACTGGGAAGGGCACTGAAGCTTTCTTT | CASSQGTGKGTEAFF
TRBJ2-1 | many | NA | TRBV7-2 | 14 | TGTGCCAGCAGCATCGGCCAGGACGTCAGTGAGCAGTTCTTC | CASSIGQDVSEQFF
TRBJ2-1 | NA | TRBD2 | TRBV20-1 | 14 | TGCAGCGGGGCGCGCGGGAGTATCGGCGATGAGCAGTTCTTC | CSGARGSIGDEQFF
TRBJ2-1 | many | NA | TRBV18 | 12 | TGTGCCAGCTCACCAGTCGGGTCTGAGCAGTTCTTC | CASSPVGSEQFF
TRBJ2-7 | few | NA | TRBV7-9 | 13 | TGTGCCAGCAGCAATGTCGGTGGTTACGAGCAGTACTTC | CASSNVGGYEQYF
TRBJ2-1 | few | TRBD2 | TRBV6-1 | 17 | TGTGCCAGCAGTCCGACAGGTAGCGGGGTCTCCTACAATGAGCAGTTCTTC | CASSPTGSGVSYNEQFF
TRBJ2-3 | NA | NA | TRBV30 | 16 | TGTGCCTGGAGTGTAGGGACTCCCGGCGGATTAGATACGCAGTATTTT | CAWSVGTPGGLDTQYF
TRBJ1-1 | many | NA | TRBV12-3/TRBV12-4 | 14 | TGTGCCAGCAGTTTAAGGGACACTAACACTGAAGCTTTCTTT | CASSLRDTNTEAFF
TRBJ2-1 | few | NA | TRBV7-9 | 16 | TGTGCCAGCAGCTTCTTTAAGAATCTCCTCTACAATGAGCAGTTCTTC | CASSFFKNLLYNEQFF
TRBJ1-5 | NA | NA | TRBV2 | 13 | TGTGCCAGCAGAATGAGGGTTCGGCAGCCCCAGCATTTT | CASRMRVRQPQHF
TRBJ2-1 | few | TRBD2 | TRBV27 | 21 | TGTGCCAGCAGTAGTTTATGGGGACTAGCGGGAGTTGGGAGCTCCTACAATGAGCAGTTCTTC | CASSSLWGLAGVGSSYNEQFF
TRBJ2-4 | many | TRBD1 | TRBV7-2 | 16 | TGTGCCAGCAGCTTAAAAGGGTCGGGACAGGGCTACATTCAGTACTTC | CASSLKGSGQGYIQYF
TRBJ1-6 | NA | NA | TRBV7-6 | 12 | TGTGCCAGCGGGGTCTATAATTCACCCCTCCACTTT | CASGVYNSPLHF
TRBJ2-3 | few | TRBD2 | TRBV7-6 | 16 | TGTGCCAGCAGTTCGCTAGCGGGAGGAGACACAGATACGCAGTATTTT | CASSSLAGGDTDTQYF
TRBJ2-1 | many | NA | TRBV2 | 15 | TGTGCCAGCAGTGCCCAGTCGAGCTCCTACAATGAGCAGTTCTTC | CASSAQSSSYNEQFF
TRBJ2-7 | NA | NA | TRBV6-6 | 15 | TGTGCCAGCAGTTACGGACCGGACAGTTTAATCGAGCAGTACTTC | CASSYGPDSLIEQYF
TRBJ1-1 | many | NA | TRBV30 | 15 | TGTGCCTGGAGTCCCCCGACATACCTCGGGGATGAAGCTTTCTTT | CAWSPPTYLGDEAFF
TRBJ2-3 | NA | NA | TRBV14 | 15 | TGTGCCAGCAGCCAAGGCTCTCTTCCTTTTGATACGCAGTATTTT | CASSQGSLPFDTQYF
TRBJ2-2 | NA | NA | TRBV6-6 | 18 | TGTGCCAGCAGTTACAGAGGGGGAGGGCCCTCTAACACCGGGGAGCTGTTTTTT | CASSYRGGGPSNTGELFF
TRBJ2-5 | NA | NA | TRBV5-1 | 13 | TGCGCCAGCAGCTTTGCGGGAAAAGAGACCCAGTACTTC | CASSFAGKETQYF
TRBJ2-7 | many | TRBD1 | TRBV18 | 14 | TGTGCCAGCTATATTGAGGGGGCCCTCGGCGAGCAGTACTTC | CASYIEGALGEQYF
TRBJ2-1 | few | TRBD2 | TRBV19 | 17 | TGTGCCAGTAGTCCGATCCGACTAGCGCTAAGCCACAATGAGCAGTTCTTC | CASSPIRLALSHNEQFF
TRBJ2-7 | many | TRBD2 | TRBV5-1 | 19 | TGCGCCAGCATGGGCCTCTCGGACGAGGCCGGGACTAGGATGTCCGAGCAGTACTTC | CASMGLSDEAGTRMSEQYF
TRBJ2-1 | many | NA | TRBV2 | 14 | TGTGCCAGCTACAGTCGGGGCTCCTACAATGAGCAGTTCTTC | CASYSRGSYNEQFF
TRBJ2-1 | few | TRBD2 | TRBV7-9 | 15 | TGTGCCAGCAGCTACGGGACTAATTTTCGGGAAAAGCAGTTCTTC | CASSYGTNFREKQFF
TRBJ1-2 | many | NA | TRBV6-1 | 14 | TGTGCCAGCAGTGCAGGAACCGCGTGGATGGGCTACACCTTC | CASSAGTAWMGYTF
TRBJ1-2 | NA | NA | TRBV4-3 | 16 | TGCGCCAGCAGCCAAGTACTTGGGGAGGAGGACTATGGCTACACCTTC | CASSQVLGEEDYGYTF
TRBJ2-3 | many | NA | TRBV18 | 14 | TGTGCCAGCTCACCAAAAGGTGCGACAGATACGCAGTATTTT | CASSPKGATDTQYF
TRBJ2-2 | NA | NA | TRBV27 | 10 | TGTGCCAGCAGTCGAGGGGAGCTGTTTTTT | CASSRGELFF
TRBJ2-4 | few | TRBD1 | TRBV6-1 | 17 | TGTGCCAGCAGTTACGCTTCATTCCGGGACAGGGTCGTCATTCAGTACTTC | CASSYASFRDRVVIQYF
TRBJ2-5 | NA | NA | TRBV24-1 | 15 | TGTGCCACCAGTGAAGGGGGGAGAGTCCAAGAGACCCAGTACTTC | CATSEGGRVQETQYF
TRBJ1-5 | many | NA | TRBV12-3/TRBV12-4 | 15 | TGTGCCAATCGCACCAGAACAGTTGTCTATCAGCCCCAGCATTTT | CANRTRTVVYQPQHF
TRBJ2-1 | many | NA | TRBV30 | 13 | TGTGCCTCCGATAGCGGAGCTAACAATGAGCAGTTCTTC | CASDSGANNEQFF